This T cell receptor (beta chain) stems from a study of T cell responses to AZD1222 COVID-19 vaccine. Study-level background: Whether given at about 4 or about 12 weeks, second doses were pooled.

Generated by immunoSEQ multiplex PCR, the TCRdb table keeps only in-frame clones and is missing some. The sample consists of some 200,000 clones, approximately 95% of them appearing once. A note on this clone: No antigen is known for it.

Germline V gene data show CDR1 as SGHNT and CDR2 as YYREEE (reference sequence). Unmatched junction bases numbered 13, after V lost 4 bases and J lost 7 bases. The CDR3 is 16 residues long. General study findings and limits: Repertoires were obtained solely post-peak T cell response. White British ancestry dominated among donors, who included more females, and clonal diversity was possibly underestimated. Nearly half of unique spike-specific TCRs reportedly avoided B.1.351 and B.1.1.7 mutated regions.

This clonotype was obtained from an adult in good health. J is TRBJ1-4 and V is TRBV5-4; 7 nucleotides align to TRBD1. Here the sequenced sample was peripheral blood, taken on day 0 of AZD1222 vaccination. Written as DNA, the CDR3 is TGTGCCAGCAGCGCAGGGACAGACCCTGTAGGTGAAAAACTGTTTTTT. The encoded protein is CASSAGTDPVGEKLFF.